The T cell receptor beta chain under discussion was sequenced for a study of blood T cell repertoires in COVID-19. Study-wide background: Italy, Spain and the United States were the sources of the convalescent and acute COVID-19 samples. The cDNA or gDNA used as material had been derived from T cells, B-cell-depleted T cells, or PBMCs.

Worth noting for this clone: This sample also contains other DNA sequences that code for the same CDR3.

Original processing methods: Reference gene primer amplification gave estimated nucleated cell counts. Repertoires were generated with immunoSEQ multiplex PCR, while TCRdb's copy carries only in-frame clones and drops some. V, J and clone size derive from that table, while D and trimming were established from the DNA sequence. Of approximately 280,000 clones listed, about 89% are singletons. J was trimmed by 5 bases and V by 2 bases; bases with no gene match: 0. The CDR3 has 15 amino acids. The germline V gene encodes CDR1 KGHSH and CDR2 LQKENI. Sequences were obtained from peripheral blood. This sequence originates from a man in his fifties with acute or convalescent COVID-19. This rearrangement joins TRBV18 to TRBJ2-1, with 13 bases lining up with TRBD2. CDR3 nucleotide sequence: TGTGCCAGCTCACCAGGACTAGCGGGGGACAATGAGCAGTTCTTC. It specifies CASSPGLAGDNEQFF.